This T cell receptor beta chain was retrieved from a study of blood T cell repertoires in COVID-19. Turning to the study itself: The origin of the acute and convalescent COVID-19 samples was the United States, Italy and Spain. In each case, the material was cDNA or gDNA derived from T cells, B-cell-depleted T cells, or PBMCs.

Source study methods: Reference gene primer amplification in the assay estimated nucleated cell counts. The method was immunoSEQ multiplex PCR; TCRdb's version includes in-frame clones alone and lacks a portion of them. The DNA was the basis for D and trimming; V, J and clone size are from that table. The repertoire holds roughly 100,000 clones, with 75% to 95% as singletons. The ends lost 0 bases at V and 0 bases at J; junction bases unmatched: 19. The CDR3 has 21 residues. From germline, CDR1 is LGHNT and CDR2 FRNRAP. Sequences were obtained from peripheral blood. This TCR was sampled from a man aged 18-30 years with acute or convalescent COVID-19. The chain combines TRBV12-5 with TRBJ1-2; the match to TRBD1 covers 7 bases. CDR3 sequence: CASGLVLDRRDRTSANYGYTF. The DNA for the CDR3 is TGTGCTAGTGGTTTGGTATTGGACAGGCGTGACCGGACTTCTGCTAACTATGGCTACACCTTC. The full variable domain, rest sourced from reference TRBV12-5 and TRBJ1-2, is DARVTQTPRHKVTEMGQEVTMRCQPILGHNTVFWYRQTMMQGLELLAYFRNRAPLDDSGMPKDRFSAEMPDATLATLKIQPSEPRDSAVYFCASGLVLDRRDRTSANYGYTFGSGTRLTVV.